This TCR beta chain came from a study of blood T cells in healthy people across ages. The wider study: In model experiments, template switching was able to capture about one barcoded beta molecule for every two T cells that were present.

Through a sample-barcoded 5' primer and a J-beta primer mix, a second PCR was run for roughly 7 to 12 cycles. TCRdb reprocessed the 5' RACE reads via MiXCR and lists one record per CDR3 protein. The repertoire holds roughly 2 million distinct CDR3 sequences, roughly 52% seen once, with roughly 2% in the top ten. Study results and limitations: Because sorting was not performed, PBMCs prevented conclusive naive versus antigen-experienced comparison.

On this clonotype itself: Its antigen is still unknown.

CDR1 and CDR2 from the germline V gene are SQVTM and ANQGSEA. V dropped 5 bases and J dropped 1; count of bases not matched to a gene: 10. This CDR3 is built from 18 residues. The specimen was blood. The genes are TRBV29-1 and TRBJ2-1; 14 bases line up with TRBD2. This receptor was identified in a woman aged 40 to 55 in good health. The CDR3 DNA reads as TGCAGCGTTTACCTTCCGACTAGCGGGGGGGAGTCCTACAATGAGCAGTTCTTC. This encodes CSVYLPTSGGESYNEQFF.